The 31 T cell receptor beta chains below were found in one sample sequenced in a study of shared clonotypes between healthy human individuals. As defined, naive CD8 cells were CD45RO-negative and positively selected for CCR7, with terminally differentiated effector memory CD45RA+ cells excluded. Using immunoSEQ multiplex PCR, the repertoire was profiled, and TCRdb retains in-frame clones only, with some absent. The sample shows more than 2 million clones, roughly 94% of them seen only once. The sequenced material came from naive CD8+ T cells sorted from blood. The source is a man aged 18 to 29 in good health.

The J gene is TRBJ2-7, the V gene TRBV12-5; possibly TRBD1 or TRBD2 for D (5 bases each). The CDR3 is made up of 12 amino acids. The V end lost 7 bases, the J end lost 1 base, and 8 bases lay between the germline ends. CDR1 is LGHNT and CDR2 is FRNRAP in the germline V gene. The CDR3 sequence: CASAWGSYEQYF. CDR3 bases: TGTGCTAGTGCCTGGGGGTCCTACGAGCAGTACTTC.

The gene calls are TRBV30 and TRBJ1-4, with D possibly matching TRBD1 (5 bases). V shed 1 base and J shed 7 bases, with 7 bases lying between them. Looked up from germline, CDR1 is GTSNPN and CDR2 is SVGIG (reference sequence). The CDR3 is 12 residues long. In DNA, the CDR3 is TGTGCCTGGAGTGCTGGGGCTGAAAAACTGTTTTTT. The encoded protein is CAWSAGAEKLFF.

This chain links TRBV6-5 with TRBJ2-1; D remains ambiguous. Germline V gene sequence: CDR1 MNHEY, CDR2 SVGAGI. This CDR3 is 16 amino acids long. Trimming left V 1 base short and J 8 bases short, with 18 bases between. In DNA, the CDR3 is TGTGCCAGCAGTTACTATGTGTATACGACCGCAGATGAGCAGTTCTTC. Translation: CASSYYVYTTADEQFF.

In this sample, this clone turned up once. The rearrangement joins TRBV30 to TRBJ2-1; the match to TRBD2 covers 10 bases. Germline trimming cut 0 bases from V and 0 bases from J; bases unmatched to any gene: 8. CDR1 is GTSNPN and CDR2 is SVGIG in the germline V gene (reference sequence). CDR3 length: 18 amino acids. The CDR3 DNA follows: TGTGCCTGGAGTGTACGGCTAGCGGGGGCGACCTCCTACAATGAGCAGTTCTTC. Translating gives CAWSVRLAGATSYNEQFF.

The genes are TRBV29-1 and TRBJ1-1; TRBD1 aligns across 7 bases. With V trimmed by 0 bases and J by 3 bases, 1 base remained unmatched. The CDR3 loop spans 13 amino acids. The germline gives CDR1 SQVTM, CDR2 ANQGSEA. CDR3 residues: CSVEDRGDTEAFF. CDR3 nucleotides: TGCAGCGTTGAAGACAGGGGGGACACTGAAGCTTTCTTT.

The chain couples TRBV27 to TRBJ2-1; 9 bases are a match to TRBD1. J lost 9 bases, V lost 5 bases, and 11 bases had no gene match. CDR3 length: 15 amino acids. CDR1 and CDR2 from the germline V gene are MNHEY and SMNVEV (reference sequence). DNA of the CDR3: TGTGCCAGCAGTCCCCTCGGACAGGGGCAGGCTGAGCAGTTCTTC. As protein: CASSPLGQGQAEQFF.

The rearrangement uses TRBV5-6 and TRBJ1-1, with D unresolved. The CDR3 sequence is 15 residues long. Trimming stripped 4 bases from V and 1 base from J, with 14 bases between. Germline CDR1 is SGHDT and CDR2 is YYEEEE. The chain's CDR3 is CASSLYGNSNTEAFF. The CDR3 region has the DNA TGTGCCAGCAGCCTATATGGGAATTCGAACACTGAAGCTTTCTTT.

The gene calls are TRBV27 and TRBJ2-7; the D gene is possibly TRBD1 (6 bases). Trimming removed 5 bases at V and 2 bases at J, with 16 bases between. CDR1 and CDR2 from the germline V gene are MNHEY and SMNVEV (reference sequence). This CDR3 contains 15 residues. CDR3 loop: CASSHSTGSPYEQYF. CDR3 in DNA: TGTGCCAGCAGTCATAGTACAGGGAGCCCCTACGAGCAGTACTTC.

The rearrangement joins TRBV5-4 to TRBJ2-3; 13 nucleotides match TRBD2. With 1 base clipped from V and 0 bases from J, the junction kept 5 bases outside the gene matches. The CDR3 extends over 18 amino acids. Germline V gene data show CDR1 as SGHNT and CDR2 as YYREEE (reference sequence). The CDR3 here is CASSLRLAGGTSTDTQYF. The CDR3 region has the DNA TGTGCCAGCAGCTTGAGACTAGCGGGGGGCACTAGCACAGATACGCAGTATTTT.

This chain uses TRBV28 with TRBJ2-3; a possible D gene is TRBD1 (5 bases). The CDR3 covers 15 residues. V was cut by 3 bases and J by 1 base, with 11 bases left in between. CDR1 and CDR2 from the germline V gene are MDHEN and SYDVKM. The CDR3 DNA follows: TGTGCCAGCAGTTTCCAGGGTTTTGGCACAGATACGCAGTATTTT. Encoded protein: CASSFQGFGTDTQYF.

The rearrangement links TRBV28 to TRBJ2-2; D is unclear. V gave up 4 bases and J gave up 6 bases, with 12 bases separating them. The CDR3 length is 14 residues. CDR1 and CDR2 (germline): MDHEN, SYDVKM. CDR3 loop: CASSYPLGPGELFF. The CDR3 DNA is TGTGCCAGCAGTTACCCCCTTGGACCCGGGGAGCTGTTTTTT.

The chain links TRBV11-2 to TRBJ1-3; D is undetermined. Trimming took 7 bases from V and 4 from J, leaving 11 bases between them. Germline loops: CDR1 SGHAT, CDR2 FQNNGV. The CDR3 loop spans 13 amino acids. The CDR3 region has the DNA TGTGCCAGCAAGGCTCCGGAAGGAAACACCATATATTTT. Translation gives CASKAPEGNTIYF. Supplemented by reference TRBV11-2 and TRBJ1-3, the full variable domain reads EAGVAQSPRYKIIEKRQSVAFWCNPISGHATLYWYQQILGQGPKLLIQFQNNGVVDDSQLPKDRFSAERLKGVDSTLKIQPAKLEDSAVYLCASKAPEGNTIYFGEGSWLTVV.

V and J are TRBV4-1 and TRBJ1-2; TRBD1 matches at 7 bases. V lost 0 bases to trimming and J lost 8 bases; unmatched junction nucleotides: 12. The CDR3 extends over 16 amino acids. Per the germline V gene, CDR1 is MGHRA and CDR2 is YSYEKL. The CDR3: CASSQEDGTAWLGYTF. CDR3 sequence (DNA): TGCGCCAGCAGCCAAGAAGATGGGACAGCCTGGCTGGGCTACACCTTC.

V gene TRBV27 combines with J gene TRBJ2-7, with 10 positions matching TRBD2. CDR1 MNHEY and CDR2 SMNVEV come from the germline V gene (reference sequence). The CDR3 is 15 amino acids. V dropped 3 bases and J dropped 7; count of bases not matched to a gene: 9. This CDR3 reads CASSLGAGGPEEQYF. The CDR3 DNA follows: TGTGCCAGCAGTTTGGGAGCGGGAGGGCCTGAAGAGCAGTACTTC.

V gene TRBV7-9 combines with J gene TRBJ2-2; weak D call: TRBD1 (6 bases). Germline V gene sequence: CDR1 SEHNR, CDR2 FQNEAQ (reference sequence). The CDR3 is 16 amino acids. V gave up 1 base and J gave up 7 bases, with 16 bases separating them. The CDR3 DNA reads TGTGCCAGCAGCTTAGGTTTCAGGGGCGTTGACGGGGAGCTGTTTTTT. Translating it yields CASSLGFRGVDGELFF.

The V call is TRBV30, the J call TRBJ1-1; 7 bases agree with TRBD1. CDR3 length equals 17 residues. Trimming took 5 bases from V and 4 from J; bases not matched to a gene: 19. The germline V gene encodes CDR1 GTSNPN and CDR2 SVGIG (reference sequence). CDR3 sequence: CAWALEGAYPGVTEAFF. The CDR3 nucleotides are TGTGCCTGGGCCCTAGAGGGGGCCTACCCGGGTGTCACTGAAGCTTTCTTT.

Written as DNA, the CDR3 is TGCGCCAGCAGCCAAGCTACAGGGGGGAGCACTGAAGCTTTCTTT. This codes for CASSQATGGSTEAFF. V gene TRBV4-1 combines with J gene TRBJ1-1; 8 bases are a match to TRBD1. Looked up from germline, CDR1 is MGHRA and CDR2 is YSYEKL. After removal of 1 base from V and 4 bases from J, the junction contained 5 bases not matched to a gene. This CDR3 is 15 amino acids long.

The chain carries TRBV5-4 and TRBJ2-7; D is undetermined. V was clipped by 4 bases and J by 7 bases, with 9 bases between them. The CDR3 is 11 amino acids. Germline V gene lookup returns CDR1 SGHNT and CDR2 YYREEE (reference sequence). The CDR3 DNA follows: TGTGCCAGCAGCGCAGGCGGAGAGCAGTACTTC. Its protein product is CASSAGGEQYF. Drawing the rest from reference TRBV5-4 and TRBJ2-7, the complete variable domain is ETGVTQSPTHLIKTRGQQVTLRCSSQSGHNTVSWYQQALGQGPQFIFQYYREEENGRGNFPPRFSGLQFPNYSSELNVNALELDDSALYLCASSAGGEQYFGPGTRLTVT.

The chain carries TRBV7-9 and TRBJ2-2, with D unclear. The CDR3 loop spans 12 amino acids. Germline V gene data show CDR1 as SEHNR and CDR2 as FQNEAQ (reference sequence). V was shortened by 9 bases and J by 7 bases, with 12 bases between the two germline ends. The DNA for the CDR3 is TGTGCCAGTGCGTTCGGTAGCGGGGAGCTGTTTTTT. Translation gives CASAFGSGELFF. The full variable domain, in which reference TRBV7-9 and TRBJ2-2 provide the parts outside the CDR3, is DTGVSQNPRHKITKRGQNVTFRCDPISEHNRLYWYRQTLGQGPEFLTYFQNEAQLEKSRLLSDRFSAERPKGSFSTLEIQRTEQGDSAMYLCASAFGSGELFFGEGSRLTVL.

This sequence joins TRBV11-2 and TRBJ2-7; D is undetermined. Germline lookup yields CDR1 SGHAT and CDR2 FQNNGV. V was clipped by 1 base and J by 5 bases, with 12 bases between them. This CDR3 is built from 14 residues. This chain's CDR3 is CASSLGSSVNEQYF. CDR3 DNA sequence: TGTGCCAGCAGCTTAGGTAGCTCGGTGAACGAGCAGTACTTC.

About this clone: The identical CDR3 is also encoded by other nucleotide sequences in the sample. This sequence joins TRBV6-5 and TRBJ1-2; D gene ambiguous. Looked up from germline, CDR1 is MNHEY and CDR2 is SVGAGI. V lost 0 bases and J lost 4, with 6 bases in between. CDR3 length equals 13 residues. The CDR3 bases are TGTGCCAGCAGTTACTCCGGGAGCTATGGCTACACCTTC. Protein: CASSYSGSYGYTF.

This rearrangement joins TRBV19 to TRBJ1-5, with a tentative D call TRBD1 (5 bases). The CDR3 contains 16 residues. The germline V gene encodes CDR1 LNHDA and CDR2 SQIVND (reference sequence). Trimming removed 6 bases at V and 2 bases at J, with 17 bases between. This CDR3 reads CASSSIKSGGNQPQHF. The CDR3 DNA sequence: TGTGCCAGTAGCTCGATTAAGTCGGGGGGCAATCAGCCCCAGCATTTT.

This chain links TRBV13 with TRBJ1-4; D not certain. Trimming took 4 bases from V and 8 from J, leaving 14 bases between them. Germline values: CDR1 PRHDT, CDR2 FYEKMQ (reference sequence). The CDR3 extends over 14 amino acids. The CDR3 nucleotides read TGTGCCAGCAGCTCCTCAGGACGAGGGGAAAAACTGTTTTTT. It is translated as CASSSSGRGEKLFF.

The V gene is TRBV9, the J gene TRBJ1-2; the D gene is possibly TRBD1 (5 bases). CDR1 is SGDLS, CDR2 YYNGEE, per germline. Trimming took off 4 bases at V and 6 bases at J, with 13 bases between the two ends. This CDR3 region has 13 residues. CDR3 DNA: TGTGCCAGCAGCACCCAGGGTGGGGATGGCTACACCTTC. Protein product: CASSTQGGDGYTF.

V gene TRBV27 combines with J gene TRBJ2-7; D is perhaps TRBD2 (5 bases). V was clipped by 6 bases and J by 3 bases, with 15 bases between them. The CDR3 has 14 residues. Germline V gene sequence: CDR1 MNHEY, CDR2 SMNVEV (reference sequence). In nucleotides, the CDR3 is TGTGCCAGCAGCCTTAGACCTGAGGGCTACGAGCAGTACTTC. Translated: CASSLRPEGYEQYF.

The rearrangement links TRBV27 to TRBJ1-6; D is perhaps TRBD1 (5 bases). The CDR3 has 16 residues. The germline V gene has CDR1 MNHEY and CDR2 SMNVEV (reference sequence). V was trimmed by 2 bases and J by 11 bases, leaving 19 bases between them. CDR3 DNA sequence: TGTGCCAGCAGTTTAGTCGCGGGACCAAGCCCCCCACCCCTCCACTTT. Translating it yields CASSLVAGPSPPPLHF.

The V gene is TRBV7-3, the J gene TRBJ2-2, with a tentative D call TRBD2 (6 bases). V was trimmed by 4 bases and J by 4 bases, leaving 7 bases between them. Germline CDR1 SGHTA, CDR2 FQGTGA. The CDR3 length is 13 residues. The CDR3 here is CASSWGGTGELFF. The DNA of the CDR3 is TGTGCCAGCAGCTGGGGAGGCACCGGGGAGCTGTTTTTT.

The V and J genes are TRBV4-1 and TRBJ2-1; 10 positions match TRBD2. V lost 5 bases and J lost 7; bases outside the gene matches: 14. Germline loops: CDR1 MGHRA, CDR2 YSYEKL. This CDR3 comprises 17 residues. The CDR3 coding sequence is TGCGCCAGCAGCTTTACTGGGGCTAGCGGGAGTATGAATGAGCAGTTCTTC. It yields the protein CASSFTGASGSMNEQFF.

The rearrangement uses TRBV28 and TRBJ2-7, with D perhaps TRBD2 (5 bases). CDR1 and CDR2 from the germline V gene are MDHEN and SYDVKM. The CDR3 totals 14 residues. The V and J ends lost 6 bases and 10 bases respectively, with 22 bases between them. The CDR3 DNA reads as TGTGCCAGCAGCCCTGGAGGAGACATTCCAATTCAGTACTTC. Its translation is CASSPGGDIPIQYF.

The DNA for the CDR3 is TGTGCCAGCAGTGAAGAGGTTGCTCTGAACACTGAAGCTTTCTTT. It encodes CASSEEVALNTEAFF. The chain links TRBV2 to TRBJ1-1, with D unclear. Germline CDR1 reads SNHLY; CDR2 reads FYNNEI. This CDR3 comprises 15 residues. Trimming cost V 1 base and J 0 bases, with 9 bases left between them.

The rearrangement uses TRBV5-1 and TRBJ1-2; TRBD1 matches at 10 bases. From germline, CDR1 is SGHRS and CDR2 YFSETQ. This CDR3 comprises 18 residues. The trim removed 3 bases at V and 0 bases at J, leaving 11 bases unmatched. CDR3 sequence: CASSWPKGQGDPNYGYTF. The CDR3 DNA reads as TGCGCCAGCAGCTGGCCAAAAGGACAGGGGGATCCTAACTATGGCTACACCTTC.